A selection of T cell receptor beta chains follows, all from one sample in a study of blood T cell repertoires in COVID-19. Generated by immunoSEQ multiplex PCR, the TCRdb table keeps only in-frame clones and is missing some. The sample has 140,000 to 150,000 clones, 65% to 85% seen once. Material: peripheral blood. These receptors were taken from a woman in her forties or fifties with acute or convalescent COVID-19. Each CDR3 is given with its conserved first and last residue. The D gene is left open where the match is weak. Clone size, where shown, is once, few, many, or a class for clones that have expanded.

TRBJ1-1,TRBD1,TRBV3-1/TRBV3-2,NA,TGTGCCAGCAGACGAGGTCCGGGACAGAGAATGAACACTGAAGCTTTCTTT,CASRRGPGQRMNTEAFF
TRBJ1-2,NA,TRBV4-3,few,TGCGCCAGCAGCCAAGATACCCAGGTGGTACGCTACACCTTC,CASSQDTQVVRYTF
TRBJ1-6,TRBD1,TRBV5-1,NA,TGCGCCAGCAGCCGACAGGGTCTGGATAATTCACCCCTCCACTTT,CASSRQGLDNSPLHF
TRBJ1-3,NA,TRBV7-2,NA,TGTGCCAGCAGCTTAGGCGGGGGGTCTGGAAACACCATATATTTT,CASSLGGGSGNTIYF
TRBJ1-1,NA,TRBV5-8,once,TGTGCCAGCAGCTTGGCCGGCGGGAACACTGAAGCTTTCTTT,CASSLAGGNTEAFF
TRBJ1-6,NA,TRBV19,NA,TGTGCCAGTAGTAGACCGACAGGAAAGGGTTCACCCCTCCACTTT,CASSRPTGKGSPLHF
TRBJ1-2,TRBD1,TRBV7-9,NA,TGTGCCAGCAGCTTAGGGCAGGGGGCTGTTGGCTACACCTTC,CASSLGQGAVGYTF
TRBJ1-1,NA,TRBV7-9,NA,TGTGCCAGCAGGACCTCAGGGCGGCCTGAAGCTTTCTTT,CASRTSGRPEAFF
TRBJ2-1,NA,TRBV15,few,TGTGCCACCAGCAGAGATCCAACAGGGACGTACAATGAGCAGTTCTTC,CATSRDPTGTYNEQFF
TRBJ2-1,NA,TRBV5-1,once,TGCGCCAGCAGCTTGTTACAGGGTTTTGGTGAGCAGTTCTTC,CASSLLQGFGEQFF
TRBJ1-5,NA,TRBV7-2,NA,TGTGCCAGCAGCTTTAGCAGGGAAAATCAGCCCCAGCATTTT,CASSFSRENQPQHF
TRBJ1-1,NA,TRBV29-1,NA,TGCAGCGTTGTACAGAATGAAGCTTTCTTT,CSVVQNEAFF
TRBJ1-6,NA,TRBV6-5,NA,TGTGCCAGCAGTTACTCGGGCCCTGCGGGTTCACCCCTCCACTTT,CASSYSGPAGSPLHF
TRBJ1-2,NA,TRBV10-3,NA,TGTGCCATCAGAGGGGACATAAACTATGGCTACACCTTC,CAIRGDINYGYTF
TRBJ1-5,NA,TRBV18,NA,TGTGCCAGCTCCGTAAACAGGGATCAGCCCCAGCATTTT,CASSVNRDQPQHF
TRBJ1-5,TRBD1,TRBV19,few,TGTGCCAGTAGAACGACAGGGGGTCCCAATCAGCCCCAGCATTTT,CASRTTGGPNQPQHF
TRBJ1-6,NA,TRBV7-9,NA,TGTGCCACCCAGGGGTTTAGTAGCGATTCACCCCTCCACTTT,CATQGFSSDSPLHF
TRBJ1-5,TRBD1,TRBV19,once,TGTGCCAGTAGTACAAAAAAACTCATACGGACAGGGAGGGGCAATCAGCCCCAGCATTTT,CASSTKKLIRTGRGNQPQHF
TRBJ2-7,TRBD2,TRBV7-2,NA,TGTGCCAGCAGCGCGTTAGGACTAGCGGGGGGCTACGAGCAGTACTTC,CASSALGLAGGYEQYF
TRBJ1-6,TRBD1,TRBV19,NA,TGTGCCAGTAGTGCAAGACAGGGGGAAGGGTCACCCCTCCACTTT,CASSARQGEGSPLHF
TRBJ2-7,NA,TRBV7-9,NA,TGTGCCAGCAGCTTAGGAGGGCAGCTAGTCTACGAGCAGTACTTC,CASSLGGQLVYEQYF
TRBJ2-1,TRBD2,TRBV2,NA,TGTGCCAGCGGGCTAGGGCGGGGGACCCATACGGAAAAGTTCTTC,CASGLGRGTHTEKFF
TRBJ2-3,NA,TRBV6-1,once,TGTGCCAGCAGTGAACGGGGAGAGGTAGATACGCAGTATTTT,CASSERGEVDTQYF
TRBJ2-1,NA,TRBV25-1,NA,TGTGCCAGCAGTTTATGGGGCGGCAACAATGAGCAGTTCTTC,CASSLWGGNNEQFF
TRBJ1-5,TRBD1,TRBV23-1,NA,TGCGCCAGCAGTCGATCCCAGGGGGCAAAAGGTCGGGGTCAGCCCCAGCATTTT,CASSRSQGAKGRGQPQHF
TRBJ2-2,TRBD1,TRBV10-3,NA,TGTGCCATCAGCACGGGACAGGGGGCAGCCGGGGAGCTGTTTTTT,CAISTGQGAAGELFF
TRBJ2-7,NA,TRBV21-1,NA,TGTGCCAGCAGCCGTACTGACAGCAACCCCCTCTCCCACTACTACGAGCAGTACTTC,CASSRTDSNPLSHYYEQYF
TRBJ2-3,TRBD2,TRBV10-3,NA,TGTGCCATCAGTGGGCCGGGGGGGACAGATACGCAGTATTTT,CAISGPGGTDTQYF
TRBJ1-4,NA,TRBV30,NA,TGTGCCTGGTCCGGCTTCGCGGGTGAAAAACTGTTTTTT,CAWSGFAGEKLFF
TRBJ2-3,TRBD2,TRBV4-2,once,TGTGCCAGCAGCCCGGACCCCTCACTAGCGGGGGGCTCCACAGATACGCAGTATTTT,CASSPDPSLAGGSTDTQYF
TRBJ1-2,TRBD1,TRBV4-2,NA,TGTGCCAGCAGCCAGGCCGGACAGGGTATTTTCTATGGCTACACCTTC,CASSQAGQGIFYGYTF
TRBJ2-7,NA,TRBV6-2/TRBV6-3,NA,TGTGCCAGCAGTTGGGCAGGCCCTTACGAGCAGTACTTC,CASSWAGPYEQYF
TRBJ2-1,TRBD2,TRBV11-2,NA,TGTGCCAGCAGCCCTGTGGGGGGGAGCTCCTACAATGAGCAGTTCTTC,CASSPVGGSSYNEQFF
TRBJ2-3,NA,TRBV7-2,NA,TGTGCCAGCAGCTTCAGGGGTGCGGATACGCAGTATTTT,CASSFRGADTQYF
TRBJ2-2,TRBD2,TRBV3-1/TRBV3-2,NA,TGTGCCAGCATCGACAGCCTCCAGCGGGGGCACGGGGAGCTGTTTTTT,CASIDSLQRGHGELFF
TRBJ1-4,NA,TRBV6-1,once,TGTGCCAGCAGTGCCCGTCGGTCTTCAACTAATGAAAAACTGTTTTTT,CASSARRSSTNEKLFF
TRBJ2-4,NA,TRBV6-1,NA,TGTGCCAGCAGTGAAGCCGGAGGGATAGCCAAAAACATTCAGTACTTC,CASSEAGGIAKNIQYF
TRBJ2-2,NA,TRBV7-2,NA,TGTGCCAGCAGCCTCGGACAGCGGACCGGGGAGCTGTTTTTT,CASSLGQRTGELFF
TRBJ1-5,NA,TRBV28,NA,TGTGCCAGCAGGGAGACAGGTTTCCGGCCGAGCAATCAGCCCCAGCATTTT,CASRETGFRPSNQPQHF
TRBJ2-7,TRBD1,TRBV25-1,NA,TGTGCCAGCACAACCGGGACAGACTACGAGCAGTACTTC,CASTTGTDYEQYF
TRBJ2-5,TRBD2,TRBV24-1,few,TGTGCCACCAGTGATAGAAGCGGGGGGGAGACCCAGTACTTC,CATSDRSGGETQYF
TRBJ2-2,NA,TRBV7-9,NA,TGTGCCAGCAGTAAATGGAGCTCCGGGGAGCTGTTTTTT,CASSKWSSGELFF
TRBJ1-5,NA,TRBV4-3,NA,TGCGCCAGCAGCCAAGGGGGAGGGGGGAATCAGCCCCAGCATTTT,CASSQGGGGNQPQHF
TRBJ2-1,NA,TRBV6-1,NA,TGTGCCAGCAGTGAAGCTACGGTCGATGAGCAGTTCTTC,CASSEATVDEQFF
TRBJ1-5,NA,TRBV7-2,NA,TGTGCCAGCAGCTTAGTATCAGGAGGAGGGAATCAGCCCCAGCATTTT,CASSLVSGGGNQPQHF
TRBJ2-1,TRBD1,TRBV6-1,NA,TGTGCCAGCAGTGATCTCGGACAGGGGCTTCGCGAGCAGTTCTTC,CASSDLGQGLREQFF
TRBJ2-7,NA,TRBV14,NA,TGTGCCAGCAGCCAAGTGTACCGGTGTTCGGAACTATACGAGCAGTACTTC,CASSQVYRCSELYEQYF
TRBJ1-5,NA,TRBV28,NA,TGTGCCAGCAGTTCGCTACAGGGGCCCCAGCATTTT,CASSSLQGPQHF
TRBJ1-2,TRBD1,TRBV7-2,NA,TGTGCCAGCAGCTTCGATTTTGGGACAGGGTACTACACCTTC,CASSFDFGTGYYTF
TRBJ1-2,NA,TRBV2,once,TGTGCCAGCAGTGAGGAGTGGGGCTACACCTTC,CASSEEWGYTF
TRBJ1-5,TRBD1,TRBV5-8,NA,TGTGCCAGCAGCTTTGACAGGGAACAGCCCCAGCATTTT,CASSFDREQPQHF
TRBJ1-6,TRBD1,TRBV18,NA,TGTGCCAGCTCACCTCTACGACAGGGCGGCGCCTATAATTCACCCCTCCACTTT,CASSPLRQGGAYNSPLHF
TRBJ1-5,NA,TRBV19,NA,TGTGCCAGTGGCGGTTATGCGGCAAGTCAGCCCCAGCATTTT,CASGGYAASQPQHF
TRBJ2-7,TRBD2,TRBV30,NA,TGTGCCTGGAGTGTCGTGCGGGGGGCCTACGAGCAGTACTTC,CAWSVVRGAYEQYF
TRBJ1-3,TRBD1,TRBV5-6,NA,TGTGCCAGCAGCTCGACAGGGGGCATAGGAAACACCATATATTTT,CASSSTGGIGNTIYF
TRBJ1-1,NA,TRBV5-1,once,TGCGCCAGCAGCTTGGCAGGGTTTGCCACTGAAGCTTTCTTT,CASSLAGFATEAFF
TRBJ2-3,TRBD2,TRBV6-2/TRBV6-3,NA,TGTGCCAGCAGTTACAGGGAGGGGATCACAGATACGCAGTATTTT,CASSYREGITDTQYF
TRBJ1-1,NA,TRBV12-3/TRBV12-4,NA,TGTGCCAGCAGCCCCGTTGGGGCTACTGAAGCTTTCTTT,CASSPVGATEAFF
TRBJ1-5,NA,TRBV6-5,NA,TGTGCCAGCAGTTACTCGGCAGGGGATAATCAGCCCCAGCATTTT,CASSYSAGDNQPQHF